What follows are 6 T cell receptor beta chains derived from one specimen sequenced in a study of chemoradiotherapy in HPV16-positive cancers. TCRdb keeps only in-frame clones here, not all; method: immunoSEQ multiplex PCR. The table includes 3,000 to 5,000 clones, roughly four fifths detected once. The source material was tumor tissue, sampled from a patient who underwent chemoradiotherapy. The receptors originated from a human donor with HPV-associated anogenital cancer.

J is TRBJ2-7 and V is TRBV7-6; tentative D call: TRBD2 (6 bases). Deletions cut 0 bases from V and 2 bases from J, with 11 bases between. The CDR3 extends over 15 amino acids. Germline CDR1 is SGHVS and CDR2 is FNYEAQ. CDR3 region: CASSLAVAATYEQYF. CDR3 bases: TGTGCCAGCAGCTTAGCGGTAGCGGCTACCTACGAGCAGTACTTC.

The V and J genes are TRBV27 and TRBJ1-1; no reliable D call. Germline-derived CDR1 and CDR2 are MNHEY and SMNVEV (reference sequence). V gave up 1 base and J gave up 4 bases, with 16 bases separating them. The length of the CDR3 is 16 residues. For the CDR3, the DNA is TGTGCCAGCAGTTTATATCAACCAGCCTGGAGCACTGAAGCTTTCTTT. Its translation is CASSLYQPAWSTEAFF.

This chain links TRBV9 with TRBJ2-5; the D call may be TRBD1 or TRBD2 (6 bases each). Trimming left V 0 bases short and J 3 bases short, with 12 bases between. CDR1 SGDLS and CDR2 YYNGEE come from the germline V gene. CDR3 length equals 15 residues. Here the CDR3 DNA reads TGTGCCAGCAGCGTAGAGGGGGGAACCAAAGAGACCCAGTACTTC. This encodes CASSVEGGTKETQYF.

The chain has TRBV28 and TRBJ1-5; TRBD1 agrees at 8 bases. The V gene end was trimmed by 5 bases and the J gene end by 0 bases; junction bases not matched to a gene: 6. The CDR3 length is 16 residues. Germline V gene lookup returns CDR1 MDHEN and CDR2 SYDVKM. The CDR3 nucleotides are TGTGCCAGCAGTCCCGGGACAGGACATAGCAATCAGCCCCAGCATTTT. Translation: CASSPGTGHSNQPQHF. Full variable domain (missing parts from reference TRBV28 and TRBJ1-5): DVKVTQSSRYLVKRTGEKVFLECVQDMDHENMFWYRQDPGLGLRLIYFSYDVKMKEKGDIPEGYSVSREKKERFSLILESASTNQTSMYLCASSPGTGHSNQPQHFGDGTRLSIL.

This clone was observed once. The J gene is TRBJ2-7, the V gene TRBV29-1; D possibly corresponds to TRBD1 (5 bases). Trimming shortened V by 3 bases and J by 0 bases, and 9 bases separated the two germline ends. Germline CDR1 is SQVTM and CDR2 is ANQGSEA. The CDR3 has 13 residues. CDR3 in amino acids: CSVETDTSYEQYF. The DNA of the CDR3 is TGCAGCGTTGAGACAGATACCTCCTACGAGCAGTACTTC.

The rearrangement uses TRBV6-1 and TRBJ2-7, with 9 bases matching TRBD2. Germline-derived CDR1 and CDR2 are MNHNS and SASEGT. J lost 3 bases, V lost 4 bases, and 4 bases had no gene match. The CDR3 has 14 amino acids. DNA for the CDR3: TGTGCCAGCAGTGTATTTAGCGGGAGCTACGAGCAGTACTTC. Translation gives CASSVFSGSYEQYF.